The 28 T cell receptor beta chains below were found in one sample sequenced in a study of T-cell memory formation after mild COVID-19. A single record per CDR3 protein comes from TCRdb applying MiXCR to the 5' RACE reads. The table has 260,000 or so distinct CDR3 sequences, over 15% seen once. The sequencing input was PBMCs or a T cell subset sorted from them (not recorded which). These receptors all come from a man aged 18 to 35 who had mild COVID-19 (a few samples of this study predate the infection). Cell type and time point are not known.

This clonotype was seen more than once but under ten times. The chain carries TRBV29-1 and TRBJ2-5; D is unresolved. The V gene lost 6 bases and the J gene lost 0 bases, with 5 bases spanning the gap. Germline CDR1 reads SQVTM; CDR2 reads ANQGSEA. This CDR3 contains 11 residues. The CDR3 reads CSVRYQETQYF. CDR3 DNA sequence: TGCAGCGTCAGGTACCAAGAGACCCAGTACTTC.

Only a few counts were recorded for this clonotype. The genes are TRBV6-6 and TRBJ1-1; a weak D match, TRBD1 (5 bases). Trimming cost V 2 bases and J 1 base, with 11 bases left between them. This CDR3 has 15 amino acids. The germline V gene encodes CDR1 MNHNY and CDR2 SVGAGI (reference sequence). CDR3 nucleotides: TGTGCCAGCAGTTACATCTGGGGGGGGAACACTGAAGCTTTCTTT. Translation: CASSYIWGGNTEAFF.

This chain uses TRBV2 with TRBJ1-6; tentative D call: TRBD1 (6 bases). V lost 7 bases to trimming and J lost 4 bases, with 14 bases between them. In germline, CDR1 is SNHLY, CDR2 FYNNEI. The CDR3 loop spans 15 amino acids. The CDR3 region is CASTMDRFYNSPLHF. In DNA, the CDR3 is TGTGCCAGCACGATGGACAGATTTTATAATTCACCCCTCCACTTT.

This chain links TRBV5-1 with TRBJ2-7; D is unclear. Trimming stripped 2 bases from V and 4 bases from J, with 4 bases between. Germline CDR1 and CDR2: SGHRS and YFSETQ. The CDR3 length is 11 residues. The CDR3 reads CASSFRYEQYF. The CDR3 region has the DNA TGCGCCAGCAGCTTTAGATACGAGCAGTACTTC. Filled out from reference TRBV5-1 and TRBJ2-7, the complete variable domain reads KAGVTQTPRYLIKTRGQQVTLSCSPISGHRSVSWYQQTPGQGLQFLFEYFSETQRNKGNFPGRFSGRQFSNSRSEMNVSTLELGDSALYLCASSFRYEQYFGPGTRLTVT.

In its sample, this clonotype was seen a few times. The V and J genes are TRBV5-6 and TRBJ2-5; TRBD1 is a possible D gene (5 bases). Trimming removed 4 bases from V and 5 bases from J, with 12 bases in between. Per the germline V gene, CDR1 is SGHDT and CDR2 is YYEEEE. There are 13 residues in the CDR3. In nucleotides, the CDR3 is TGTGCCAGCAGCCCTAGTGGGGCGGAGACCCAGTACTTC. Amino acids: CASSPSGAETQYF. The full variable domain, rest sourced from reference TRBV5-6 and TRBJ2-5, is DAGVTQSPTHLIKTRGQQVTLRCSPKSGHDTVSWYQQALGQGPQFIFQYYEEEERQRGNFPDRFSGHQFPNYSSELNVNALLLGDSALYLCASSPSGAETQYFGPGTRLLVL.

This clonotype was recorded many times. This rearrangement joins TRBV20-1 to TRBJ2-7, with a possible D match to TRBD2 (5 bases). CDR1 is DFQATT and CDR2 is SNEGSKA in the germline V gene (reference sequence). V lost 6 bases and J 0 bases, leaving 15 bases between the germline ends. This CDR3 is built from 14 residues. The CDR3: CSAKRGKSSYEQYF. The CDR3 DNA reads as TGCAGTGCAAAACGGGGAAAGAGCTCCTACGAGCAGTACTTC.

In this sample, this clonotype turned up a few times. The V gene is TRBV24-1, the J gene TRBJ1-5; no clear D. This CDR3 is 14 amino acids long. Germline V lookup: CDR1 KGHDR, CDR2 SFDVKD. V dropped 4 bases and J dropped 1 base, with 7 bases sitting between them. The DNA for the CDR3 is TGTGCCACCAGTGAGAAGAAAAGCAATCAGCCCCAGCATTTT. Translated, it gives CATSEKKSNQPQHF.

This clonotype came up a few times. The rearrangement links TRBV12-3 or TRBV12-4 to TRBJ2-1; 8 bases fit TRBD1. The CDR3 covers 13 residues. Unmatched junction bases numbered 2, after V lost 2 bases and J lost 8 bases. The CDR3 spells CASSLRTGYEQFF. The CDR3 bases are TGTGCCAGCAGTTTAAGGACAGGGTATGAGCAGTTCTTC.

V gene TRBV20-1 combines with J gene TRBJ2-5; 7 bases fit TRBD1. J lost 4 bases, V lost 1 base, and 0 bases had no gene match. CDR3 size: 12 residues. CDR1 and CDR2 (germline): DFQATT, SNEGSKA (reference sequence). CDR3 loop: CSARGQGETQYF. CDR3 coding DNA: TGCAGTGCTAGAGGACAGGGAGAGACCCAGTACTTC.

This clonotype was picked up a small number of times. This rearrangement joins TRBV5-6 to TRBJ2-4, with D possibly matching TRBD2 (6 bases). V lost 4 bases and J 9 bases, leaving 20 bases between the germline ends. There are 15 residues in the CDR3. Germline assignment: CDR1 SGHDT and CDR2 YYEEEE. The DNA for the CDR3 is TGTGCCAGCAGCAGCCCTCGAGAGAACGGGGGCATTCAGTACTTC. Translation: CASSSPRENGGIQYF.

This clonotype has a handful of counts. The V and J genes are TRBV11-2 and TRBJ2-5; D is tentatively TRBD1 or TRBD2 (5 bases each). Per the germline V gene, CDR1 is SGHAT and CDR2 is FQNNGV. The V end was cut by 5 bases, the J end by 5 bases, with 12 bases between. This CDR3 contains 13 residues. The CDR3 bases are TGTGCCAGCAGCCGAGGGGCTAGGGAGACCCAGTACTTC. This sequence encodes CASSRGARETQYF.

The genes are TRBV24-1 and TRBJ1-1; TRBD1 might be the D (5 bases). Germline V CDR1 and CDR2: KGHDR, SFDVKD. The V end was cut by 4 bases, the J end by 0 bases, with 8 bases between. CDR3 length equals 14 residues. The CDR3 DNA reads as TGTGCCACCAGTGACGACAGTGTGAACACTGAAGCTTTCTTT. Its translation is CATSDDSVNTEAFF.

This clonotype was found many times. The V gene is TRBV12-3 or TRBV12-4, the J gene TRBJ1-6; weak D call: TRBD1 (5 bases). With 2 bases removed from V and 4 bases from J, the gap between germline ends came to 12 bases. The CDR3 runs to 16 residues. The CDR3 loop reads CASSLIEGYYNSPLHF. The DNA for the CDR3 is TGTGCCAGCAGTTTAATCGAGGGGTATTATAATTCACCCCTCCACTTT.

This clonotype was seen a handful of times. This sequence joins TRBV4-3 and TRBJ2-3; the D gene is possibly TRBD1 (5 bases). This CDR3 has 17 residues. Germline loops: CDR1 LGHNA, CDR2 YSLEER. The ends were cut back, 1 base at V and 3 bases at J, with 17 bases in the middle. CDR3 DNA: TGCGCCAGCAGCCAAGCCACTCCCCGACAGCTTACAGATACGCAGTATTTT. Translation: CASSQATPRQLTDTQYF.

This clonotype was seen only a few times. The CDR3 DNA reads as TGTGCCAGCAGAGGATCCAGCGGGGGGGGAGATACGCAGTATTTT. Translating it yields CASRGSSGGGDTQYF. This chain uses TRBV4-2 with TRBJ2-3, with 10 bases aligning to TRBD2. This CDR3 is 15 amino acids long. The germline V gene encodes CDR1 LGHNA and CDR2 YNFKEQ. The V gene end was trimmed by 6 bases and the J gene end by 5 bases; junction bases not matched to a gene: 8.

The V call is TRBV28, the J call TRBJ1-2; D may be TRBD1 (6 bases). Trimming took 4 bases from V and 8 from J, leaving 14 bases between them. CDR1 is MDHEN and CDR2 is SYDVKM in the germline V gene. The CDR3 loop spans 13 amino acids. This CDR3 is CASSSYRVGGYTF. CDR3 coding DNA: TGTGCCAGCAGTTCCTACAGGGTGGGGGGCTACACCTTC.

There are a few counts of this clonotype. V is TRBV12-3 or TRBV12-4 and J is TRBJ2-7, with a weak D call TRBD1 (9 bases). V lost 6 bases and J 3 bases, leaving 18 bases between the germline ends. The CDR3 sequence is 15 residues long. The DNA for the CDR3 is TGTGCCAGCAGAAACGGGGGGGACAGGGTCTACGAGCAGTACTTC. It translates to CASRNGGDRVYEQYF.

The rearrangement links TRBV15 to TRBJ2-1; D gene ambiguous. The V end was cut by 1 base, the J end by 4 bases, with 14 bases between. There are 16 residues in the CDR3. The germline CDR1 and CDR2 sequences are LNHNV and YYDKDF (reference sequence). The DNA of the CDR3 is TGTGCCACCAGCAGAGTTGGAACTACTATATACAATGAGCAGTTCTTC. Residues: CATSRVGTTIYNEQFF.

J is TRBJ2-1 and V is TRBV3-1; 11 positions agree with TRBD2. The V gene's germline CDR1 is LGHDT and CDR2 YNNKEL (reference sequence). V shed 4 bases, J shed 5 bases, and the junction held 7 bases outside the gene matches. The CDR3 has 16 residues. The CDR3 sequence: CASSPPLAGGDNEQFF. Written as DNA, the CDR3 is TGTGCCAGCAGCCCTCCCCTAGCGGGGGGAGACAATGAGCAGTTCTTC.

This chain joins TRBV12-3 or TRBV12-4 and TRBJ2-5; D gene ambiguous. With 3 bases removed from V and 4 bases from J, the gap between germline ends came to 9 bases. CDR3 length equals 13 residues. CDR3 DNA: TGTGCCAGCAGTTTCCTCCCGGGAGAGACCCAGTACTTC. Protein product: CASSFLPGETQYF.

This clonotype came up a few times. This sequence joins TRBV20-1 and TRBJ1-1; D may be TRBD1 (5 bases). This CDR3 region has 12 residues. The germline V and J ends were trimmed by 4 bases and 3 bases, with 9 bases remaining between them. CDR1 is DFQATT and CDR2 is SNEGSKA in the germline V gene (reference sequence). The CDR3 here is CSATGVYTEAFF. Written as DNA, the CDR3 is TGCAGTGCTACGGGGGTCTACACTGAAGCTTTCTTT.

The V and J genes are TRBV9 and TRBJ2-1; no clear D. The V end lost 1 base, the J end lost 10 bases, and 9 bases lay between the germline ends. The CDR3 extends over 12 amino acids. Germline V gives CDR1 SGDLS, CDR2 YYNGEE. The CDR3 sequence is CASSVSEVEQFF. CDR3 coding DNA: TGTGCCAGCAGCGTATCAGAGGTCGAGCAGTTCTTC.

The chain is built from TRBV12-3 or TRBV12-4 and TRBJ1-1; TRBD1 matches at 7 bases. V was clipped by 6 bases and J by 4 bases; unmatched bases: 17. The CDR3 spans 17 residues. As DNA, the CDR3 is TGTGCCAGCAGACCCGGGACAGACTGGGGATGGGGCACTGAAGCTTTCTTT. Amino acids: CASRPGTDWGWGTEAFF.

The CDR3 DNA reads as TGTGCCAGCAGCTCAGGGGGATGGGGGGGGCCGGAGGATACGCAGTATTTT. Translating it yields CASSSGGWGGPEDTQYF. J is TRBJ2-3 and V is TRBV7-2, with D perhaps being TRBD1 or TRBD2 (7 bases each). The CDR3 runs to 17 residues. Germline loops: CDR1 SGHTA, CDR2 FQGNSA. V was cut by 4 bases and J by 6 bases, with 23 bases left in between.

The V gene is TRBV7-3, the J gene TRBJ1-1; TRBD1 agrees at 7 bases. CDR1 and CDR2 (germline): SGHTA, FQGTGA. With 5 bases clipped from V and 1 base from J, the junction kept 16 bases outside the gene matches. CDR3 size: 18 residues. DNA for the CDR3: TGTGCCAGCAGCGACCGGACAGGTCGAAATTCTCAGAACACTGAAGCTTTCTTT. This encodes CASSDRTGRNSQNTEAFF. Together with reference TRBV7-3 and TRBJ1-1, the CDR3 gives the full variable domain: GAGVSQTPSNKVTEKGKYVELRCDPISGHTALYWYRQSLGQGPEFLIYFQGTGAADDSGLPNDRFFAVRPEGSVSTLKIQRTERGDSAVYLCASSDRTGRNSQNTEAFFGQGTRLTVV.

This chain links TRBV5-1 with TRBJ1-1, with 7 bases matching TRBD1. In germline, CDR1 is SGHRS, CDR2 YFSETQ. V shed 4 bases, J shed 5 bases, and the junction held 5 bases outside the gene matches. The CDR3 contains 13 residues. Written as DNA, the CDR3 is TGCGCCAGCAGCGAGACAGGGCAGACTGAAGCTTTCTTT. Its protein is CASSETGQTEAFF.

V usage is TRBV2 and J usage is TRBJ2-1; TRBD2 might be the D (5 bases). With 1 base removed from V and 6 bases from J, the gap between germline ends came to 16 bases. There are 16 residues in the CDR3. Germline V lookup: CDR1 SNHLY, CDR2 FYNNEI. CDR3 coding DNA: TGTGCCAGCAGTGAAGGGGGTGGACTCTTCTTCAATGAGCAGTTCTTC. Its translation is CASSEGGGLFFNEQFF.

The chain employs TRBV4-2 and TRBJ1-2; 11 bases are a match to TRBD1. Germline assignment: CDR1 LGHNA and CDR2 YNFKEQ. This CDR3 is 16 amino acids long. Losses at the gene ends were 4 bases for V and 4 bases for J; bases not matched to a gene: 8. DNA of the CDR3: TGTGCCAGCAGCCGAATCCCGGGACAGGGGGTCTATGGCTACACCTTC. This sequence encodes CASSRIPGQGVYGYTF.